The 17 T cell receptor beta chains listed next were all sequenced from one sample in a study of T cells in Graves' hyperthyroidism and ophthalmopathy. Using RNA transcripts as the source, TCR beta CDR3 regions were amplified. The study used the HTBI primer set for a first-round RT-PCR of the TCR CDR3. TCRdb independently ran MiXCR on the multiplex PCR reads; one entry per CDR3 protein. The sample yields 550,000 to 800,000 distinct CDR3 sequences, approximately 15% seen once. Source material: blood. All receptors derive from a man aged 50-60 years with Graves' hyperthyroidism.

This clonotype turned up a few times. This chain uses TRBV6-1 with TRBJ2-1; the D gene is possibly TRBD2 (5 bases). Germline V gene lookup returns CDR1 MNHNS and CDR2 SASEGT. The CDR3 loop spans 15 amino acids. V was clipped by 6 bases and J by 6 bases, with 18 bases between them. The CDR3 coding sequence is TGTGCCAGCAGGCCAGGACTTCCAGGAGGCAATGAGCAGTTCTTC. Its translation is CASRPGLPGGNEQFF.

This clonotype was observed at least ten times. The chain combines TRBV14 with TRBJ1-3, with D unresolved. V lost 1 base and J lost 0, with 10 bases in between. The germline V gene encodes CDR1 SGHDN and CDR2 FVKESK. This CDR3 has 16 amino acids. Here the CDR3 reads CASSQVGLTSGNTIYF. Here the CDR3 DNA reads TGTGCCAGCAGCCAAGTCGGGCTTACCTCTGGAAACACCATATATTTT.

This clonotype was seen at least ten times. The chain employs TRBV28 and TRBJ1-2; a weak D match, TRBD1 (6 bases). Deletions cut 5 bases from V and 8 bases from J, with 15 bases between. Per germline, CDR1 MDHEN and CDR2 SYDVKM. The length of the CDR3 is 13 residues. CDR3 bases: TGTGCCAGCAGTGAGCCCAGGGGTTGGGGCTACACCTTC. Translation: CASSEPRGWGYTF.

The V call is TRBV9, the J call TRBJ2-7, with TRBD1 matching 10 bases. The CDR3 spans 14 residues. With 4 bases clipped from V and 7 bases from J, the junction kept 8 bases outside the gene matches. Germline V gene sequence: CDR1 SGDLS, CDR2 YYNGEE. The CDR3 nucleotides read TGTGCCAGCAGCACCGACAGGGGGCTAGGAGAGCAGTACTTC. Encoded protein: CASSTDRGLGEQYF.

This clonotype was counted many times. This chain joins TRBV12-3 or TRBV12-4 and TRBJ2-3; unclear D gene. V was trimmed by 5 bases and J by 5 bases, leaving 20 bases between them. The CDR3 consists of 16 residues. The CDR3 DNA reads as TGTGCCAGCAGTCCGGAAAAACACCCGACTGGAGATACGCAGTATTTT. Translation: CASSPEKHPTGDTQYF.

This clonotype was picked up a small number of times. CDR3 DNA: TGTGCCAGTAGTACCGGCGGGAGGGCCAACGACGAGCAGTACTTC. Translated: CASSTGGRANDEQYF. The chain links TRBV19 to TRBJ2-7, with 9 positions matching TRBD2. The CDR3 runs to 15 residues. The germline V gene encodes CDR1 LNHDA and CDR2 SQIVND (reference sequence). The junction had 9 bases not matched to a gene; V was cut back by 4 bases and J by 5 bases.

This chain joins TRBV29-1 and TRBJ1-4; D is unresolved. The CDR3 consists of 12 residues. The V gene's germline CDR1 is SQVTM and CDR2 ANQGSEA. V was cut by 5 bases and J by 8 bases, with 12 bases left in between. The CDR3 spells CSVRVSNEKLFF. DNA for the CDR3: TGCAGCGTTAGGGTTTCGAACGAAAAACTGTTTTTT.

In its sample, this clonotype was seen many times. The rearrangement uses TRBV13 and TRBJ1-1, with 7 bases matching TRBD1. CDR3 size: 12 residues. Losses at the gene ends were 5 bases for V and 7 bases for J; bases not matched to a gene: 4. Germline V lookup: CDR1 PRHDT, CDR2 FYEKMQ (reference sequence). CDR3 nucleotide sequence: TGTGCCAGCAGCACTGGACAGGTTGAAGCTTTCTTT. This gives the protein CASSTGQVEAFF.

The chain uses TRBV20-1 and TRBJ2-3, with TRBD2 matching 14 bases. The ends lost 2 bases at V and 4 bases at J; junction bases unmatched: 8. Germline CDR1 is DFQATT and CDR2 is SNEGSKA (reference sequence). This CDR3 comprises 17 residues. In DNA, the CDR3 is TGCAGTGCTAGAACCTCGGGACTAGCGGGAGCCCCAGATACGCAGTATTTT. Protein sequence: CSARTSGLAGAPDTQYF.

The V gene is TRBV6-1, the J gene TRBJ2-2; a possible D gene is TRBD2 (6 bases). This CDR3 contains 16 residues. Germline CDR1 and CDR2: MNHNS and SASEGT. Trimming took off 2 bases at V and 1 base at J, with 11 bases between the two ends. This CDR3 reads CASSELLAKNTGELFF. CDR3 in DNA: TGTGCCAGCAGTGAATTGCTAGCGAAGAACACCGGGGAGCTGTTTTTT.

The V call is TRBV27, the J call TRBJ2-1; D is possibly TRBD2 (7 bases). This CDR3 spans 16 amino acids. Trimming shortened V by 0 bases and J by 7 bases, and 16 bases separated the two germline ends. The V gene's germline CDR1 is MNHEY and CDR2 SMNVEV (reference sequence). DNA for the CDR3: TGTGCCAGCAGTTTATCGGGGGGGGCAGGGAGGAATGAGCAGTTCTTC. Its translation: CASSLSGGAGRNEQFF.

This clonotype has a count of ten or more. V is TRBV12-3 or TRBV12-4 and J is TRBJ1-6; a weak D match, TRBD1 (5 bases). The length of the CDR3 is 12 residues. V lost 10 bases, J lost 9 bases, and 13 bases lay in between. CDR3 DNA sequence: TGTGCCACCTCATCAGGGTTTTCACCCCTCCACTTT. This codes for CATSSGFSPLHF.

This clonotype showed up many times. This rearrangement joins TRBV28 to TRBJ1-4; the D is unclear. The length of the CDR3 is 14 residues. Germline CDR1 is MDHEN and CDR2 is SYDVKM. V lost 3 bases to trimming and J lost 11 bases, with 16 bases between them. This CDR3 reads CASSFGSASRKLFF. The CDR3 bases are TGTGCCAGCAGTTTTGGCAGTGCGAGTCGGAAACTGTTTTTT. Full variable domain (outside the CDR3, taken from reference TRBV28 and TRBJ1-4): DVKVTQSSRYLVKRTGEKVFLECVQDMDHENMFWYRQDPGLGLRLIYFSYDVKMKEKGDIPEGYSVSREKKERFSLILESASTNQTSMYLCASSFGSASRKLFFGSGTQLSVL.

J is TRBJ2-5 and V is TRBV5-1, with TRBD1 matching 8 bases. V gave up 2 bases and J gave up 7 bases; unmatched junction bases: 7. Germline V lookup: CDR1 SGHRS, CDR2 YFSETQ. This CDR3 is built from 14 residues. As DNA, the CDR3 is TGCGCCAGCAGCTTCAGGGGGCCGGCAGGGACCCAGTACTTC. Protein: CASSFRGPAGTQYF.

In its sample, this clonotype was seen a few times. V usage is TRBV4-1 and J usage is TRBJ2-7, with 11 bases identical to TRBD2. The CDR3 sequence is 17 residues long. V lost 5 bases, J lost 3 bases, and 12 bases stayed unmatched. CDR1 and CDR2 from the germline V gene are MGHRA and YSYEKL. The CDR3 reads CASSEHSPSGRNYEQYF. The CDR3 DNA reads TGCGCCAGCAGCGAACACTCCCCTAGCGGGAGGAACTACGAGCAGTACTTC.

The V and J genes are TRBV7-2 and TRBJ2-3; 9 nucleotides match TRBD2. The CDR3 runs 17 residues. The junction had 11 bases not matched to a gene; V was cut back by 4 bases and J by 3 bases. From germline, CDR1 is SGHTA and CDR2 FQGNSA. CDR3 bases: TGTGCCAGCAGCTGGGGGGGTCTAGCGGGGTGGACAGATACGCAGTATTTT. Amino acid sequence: CASSWGGLAGWTDTQYF.

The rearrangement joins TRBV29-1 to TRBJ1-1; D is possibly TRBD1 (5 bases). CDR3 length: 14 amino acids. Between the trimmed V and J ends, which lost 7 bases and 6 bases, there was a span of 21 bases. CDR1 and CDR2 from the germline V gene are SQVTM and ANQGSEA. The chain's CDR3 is CSAGSLAPGSEAFF. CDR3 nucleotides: TGCAGCGCAGGGAGCCTGGCCCCGGGATCTGAAGCTTTCTTT.